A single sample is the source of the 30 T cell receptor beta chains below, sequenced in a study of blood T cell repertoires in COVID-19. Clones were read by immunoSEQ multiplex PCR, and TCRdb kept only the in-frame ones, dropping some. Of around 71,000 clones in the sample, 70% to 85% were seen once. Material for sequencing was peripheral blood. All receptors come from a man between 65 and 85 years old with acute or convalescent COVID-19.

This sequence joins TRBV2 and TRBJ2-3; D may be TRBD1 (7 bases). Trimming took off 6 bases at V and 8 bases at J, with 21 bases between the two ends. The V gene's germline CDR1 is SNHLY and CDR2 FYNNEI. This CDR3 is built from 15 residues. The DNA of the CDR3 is TGTGCCAGCAGACGGACAGGAACCAACGGGGGTACGCAGTATTTT. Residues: CASRRTGTNGGTQYF.

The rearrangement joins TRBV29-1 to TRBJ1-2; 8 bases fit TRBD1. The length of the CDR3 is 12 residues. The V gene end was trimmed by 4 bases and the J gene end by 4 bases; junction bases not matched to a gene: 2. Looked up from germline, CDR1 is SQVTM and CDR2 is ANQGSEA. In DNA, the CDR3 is TGCAGCGTTGGGGACAGGTCCTATGGCTACACCTTC. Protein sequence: CSVGDRSYGYTF.

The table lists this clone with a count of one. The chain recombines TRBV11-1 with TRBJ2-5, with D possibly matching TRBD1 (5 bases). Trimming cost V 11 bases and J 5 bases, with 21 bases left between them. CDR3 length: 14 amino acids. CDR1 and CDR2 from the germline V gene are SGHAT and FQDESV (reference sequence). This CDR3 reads CAVSDSLGWETQYF. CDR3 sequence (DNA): TGTGCCGTCTCCGACAGCCTAGGGTGGGAGACCCAGTACTTC.

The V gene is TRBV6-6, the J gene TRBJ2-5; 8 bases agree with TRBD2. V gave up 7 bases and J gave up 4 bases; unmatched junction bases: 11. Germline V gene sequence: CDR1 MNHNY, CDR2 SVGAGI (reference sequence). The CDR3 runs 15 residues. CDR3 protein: CASIDSGEGIETQYF. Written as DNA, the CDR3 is TGTGCCAGCATAGATAGCGGGGAGGGAATAGAGACCCAGTACTTC.

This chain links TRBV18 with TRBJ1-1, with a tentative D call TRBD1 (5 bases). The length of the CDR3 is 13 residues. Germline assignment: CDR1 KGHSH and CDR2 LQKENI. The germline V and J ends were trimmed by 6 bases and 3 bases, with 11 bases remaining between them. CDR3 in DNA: TGTGCCAGCTCCACCCGGGGGGACACTGAAGCTTTCTTT. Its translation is CASSTRGDTEAFF.

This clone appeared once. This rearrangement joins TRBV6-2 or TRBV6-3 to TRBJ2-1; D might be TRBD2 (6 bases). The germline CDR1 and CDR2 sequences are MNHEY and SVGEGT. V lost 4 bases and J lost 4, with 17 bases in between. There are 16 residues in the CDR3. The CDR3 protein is CASSSRLGAGYNEQFF. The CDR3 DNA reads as TGTGCCAGCAGTTCCCGACTAGGAGCGGGTTACAATGAGCAGTTCTTC.

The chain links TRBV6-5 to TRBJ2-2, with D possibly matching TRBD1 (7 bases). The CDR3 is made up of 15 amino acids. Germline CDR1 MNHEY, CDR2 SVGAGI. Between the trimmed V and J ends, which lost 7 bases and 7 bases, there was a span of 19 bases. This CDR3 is CASNQINRGGGELFF. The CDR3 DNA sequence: TGTGCCAGCAACCAAATTAACAGGGGAGGCGGGGAGCTGTTTTTT.

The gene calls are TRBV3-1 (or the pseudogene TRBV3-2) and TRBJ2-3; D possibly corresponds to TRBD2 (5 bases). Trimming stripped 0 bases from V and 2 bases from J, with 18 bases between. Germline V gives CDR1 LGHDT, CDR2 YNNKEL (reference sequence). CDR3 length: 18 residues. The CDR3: CASSQDRVKSGHTDTQYF. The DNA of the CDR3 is TGTGCCAGCAGCCAAGATCGGGTGAAGAGCGGCCACACAGATACGCAGTATTTT.

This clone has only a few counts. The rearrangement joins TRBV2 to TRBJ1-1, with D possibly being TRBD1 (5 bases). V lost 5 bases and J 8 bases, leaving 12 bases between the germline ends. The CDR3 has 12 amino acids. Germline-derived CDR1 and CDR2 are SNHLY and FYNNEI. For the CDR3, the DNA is TGTGCCAGCAGTCCAGCGACAGAAGAAGCTTTCTTT. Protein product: CASSPATEEAFF. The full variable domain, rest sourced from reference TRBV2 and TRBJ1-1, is EPEVTQTPSHQVTQMGQEVILRCVPISNHLYFYWYRQILGQKVEFLVSFYNNEISEKSEIFDDQFSVERPDGSNFTLKIRSTKLEDSAMYFCASSPATEEAFFGQGTRLTVV.

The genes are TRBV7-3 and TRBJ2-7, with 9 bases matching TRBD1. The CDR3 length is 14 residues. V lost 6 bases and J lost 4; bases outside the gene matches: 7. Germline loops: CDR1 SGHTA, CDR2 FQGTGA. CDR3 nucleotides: TGTGCCAGCAGTCGGGACAGGGCAGCATACGAGCAGTACTTC. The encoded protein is CASSRDRAAYEQYF.

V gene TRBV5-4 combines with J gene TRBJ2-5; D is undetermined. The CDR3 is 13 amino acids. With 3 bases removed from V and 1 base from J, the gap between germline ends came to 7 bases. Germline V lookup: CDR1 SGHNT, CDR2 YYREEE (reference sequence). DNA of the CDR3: TGTGCCAGCAGCTCGCCCGGCCAAGAGACCCAGTACTTC. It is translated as CASSSPGQETQYF.

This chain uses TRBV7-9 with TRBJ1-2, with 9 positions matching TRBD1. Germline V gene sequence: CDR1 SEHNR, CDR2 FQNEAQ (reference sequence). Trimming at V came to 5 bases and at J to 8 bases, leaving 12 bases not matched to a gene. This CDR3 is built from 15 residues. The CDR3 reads CASSATGTGSTGYTF. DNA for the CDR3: TGTGCCAGCAGCGCTACCGGGACAGGGAGTACGGGCTACACCTTC.

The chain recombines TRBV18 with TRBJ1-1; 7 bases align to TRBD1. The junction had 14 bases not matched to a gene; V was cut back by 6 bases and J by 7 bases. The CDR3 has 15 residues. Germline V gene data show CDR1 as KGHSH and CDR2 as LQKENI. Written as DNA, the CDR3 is TGTGCCAGCTCCCCTCCGGGACAGTCCATGGGTGAAGCTTTCTTT. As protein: CASSPPGQSMGEAFF.

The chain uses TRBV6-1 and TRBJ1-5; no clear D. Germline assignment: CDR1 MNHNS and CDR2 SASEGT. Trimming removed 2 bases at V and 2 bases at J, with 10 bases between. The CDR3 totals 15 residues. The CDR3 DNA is TGTGCCAGCAGTGAACGGAGTCGGGGCAATCAGCCCCAGCATTTT. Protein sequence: CASSERSRGNQPQHF.

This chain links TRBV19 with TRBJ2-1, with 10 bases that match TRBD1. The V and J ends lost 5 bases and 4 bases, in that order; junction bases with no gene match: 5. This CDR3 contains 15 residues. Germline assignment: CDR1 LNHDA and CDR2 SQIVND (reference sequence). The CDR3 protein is CASSPRQGAYNEQFF. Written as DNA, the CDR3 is TGTGCCAGTAGTCCCCGACAGGGGGCTTACAATGAGCAGTTCTTC. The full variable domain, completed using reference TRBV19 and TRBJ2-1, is DGGITQSPKYLFRKEGQNVTLSCEQNLNHDAMYWYRQDPGQGLRLIYYSQIVNDFQKGDIAEGYSVSREKKESFPLTVTSAQKNPTAFYLCASSPRQGAYNEQFFGPGTRLTVL.

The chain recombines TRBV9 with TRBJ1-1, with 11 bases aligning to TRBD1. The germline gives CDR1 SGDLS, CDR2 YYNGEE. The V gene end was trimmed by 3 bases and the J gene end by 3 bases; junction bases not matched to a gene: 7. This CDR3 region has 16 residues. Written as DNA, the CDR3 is TGTGCCAGCAGCGCACCTGGGACAGGGGGGTACACTGAAGCTTTCTTT. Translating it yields CASSAPGTGGYTEAFF.

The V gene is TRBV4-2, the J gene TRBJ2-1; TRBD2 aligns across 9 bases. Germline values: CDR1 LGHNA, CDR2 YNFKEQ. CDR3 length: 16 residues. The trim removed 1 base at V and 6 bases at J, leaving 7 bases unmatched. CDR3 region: CASSQVGTSRLNEQFF. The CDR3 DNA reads TGTGCCAGCAGCCAAGTTGGGACTAGCCGGCTCAATGAGCAGTTCTTC.

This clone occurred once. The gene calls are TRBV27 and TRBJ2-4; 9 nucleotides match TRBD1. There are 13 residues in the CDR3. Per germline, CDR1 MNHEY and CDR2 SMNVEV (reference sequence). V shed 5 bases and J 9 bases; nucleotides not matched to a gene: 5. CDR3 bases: TGTGCCAGCAGTCCGTTGGGACAGGGCATTCAGTACTTC. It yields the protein CASSPLGQGIQYF.

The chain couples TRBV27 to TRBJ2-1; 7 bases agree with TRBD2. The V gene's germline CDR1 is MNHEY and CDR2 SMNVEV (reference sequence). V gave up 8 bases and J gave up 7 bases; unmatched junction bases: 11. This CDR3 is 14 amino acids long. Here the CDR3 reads CASALAGETNEQFF. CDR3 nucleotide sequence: TGTGCCAGCGCCCTCGCGGGAGAAACAAATGAGCAGTTCTTC.

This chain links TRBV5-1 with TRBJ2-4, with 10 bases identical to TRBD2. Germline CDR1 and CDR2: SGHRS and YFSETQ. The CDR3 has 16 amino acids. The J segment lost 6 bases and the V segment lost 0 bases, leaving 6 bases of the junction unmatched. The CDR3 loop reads CASSLVASGSGNIQYF. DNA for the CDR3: TGCGCCAGCAGCTTGGTGGCTAGCGGGAGTGGAAACATTCAGTACTTC. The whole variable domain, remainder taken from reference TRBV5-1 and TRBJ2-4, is KAGVTQTPRYLIKTRGQQVTLSCSPISGHRSVSWYQQTPGQGLQFLFEYFSETQRNKGNFPGRFSGRQFSNSRSEMNVSTLELGDSALYLCASSLVASGSGNIQYFGAGTRLSVL.

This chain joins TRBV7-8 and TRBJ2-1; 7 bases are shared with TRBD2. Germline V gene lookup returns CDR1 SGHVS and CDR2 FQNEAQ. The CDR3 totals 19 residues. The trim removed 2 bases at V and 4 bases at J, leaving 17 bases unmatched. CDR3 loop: CASSLKPAGEGTKYNEQFF. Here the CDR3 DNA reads TGTGCCAGCAGCTTAAAGCCAGCCGGGGAGGGTACCAAATACAATGAGCAGTTCTTC.

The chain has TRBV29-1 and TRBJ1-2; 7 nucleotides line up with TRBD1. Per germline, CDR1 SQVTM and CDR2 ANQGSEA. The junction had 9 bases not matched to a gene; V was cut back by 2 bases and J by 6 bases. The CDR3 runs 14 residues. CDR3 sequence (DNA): TGCAGCGTTGAAAGGATGTCAGGGGGAGATGGCTACACCTTC. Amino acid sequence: CSVERMSGGDGYTF.

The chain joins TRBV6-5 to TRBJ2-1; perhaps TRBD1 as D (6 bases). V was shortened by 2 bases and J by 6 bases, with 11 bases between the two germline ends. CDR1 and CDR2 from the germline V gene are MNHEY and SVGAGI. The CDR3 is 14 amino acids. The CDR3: CASSYVGRGNEQFF. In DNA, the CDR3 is TGTGCCAGCAGTTACGTCGGCAGGGGCAATGAGCAGTTCTTC.

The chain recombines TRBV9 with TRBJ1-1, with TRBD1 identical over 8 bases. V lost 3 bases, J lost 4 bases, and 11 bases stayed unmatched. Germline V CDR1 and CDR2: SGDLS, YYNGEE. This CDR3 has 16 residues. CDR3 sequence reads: CASSAMSSGGGTEAFF. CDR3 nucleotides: TGTGCCAGCAGCGCGATGTCCTCAGGGGGCGGCACTGAAGCTTTCTTT.

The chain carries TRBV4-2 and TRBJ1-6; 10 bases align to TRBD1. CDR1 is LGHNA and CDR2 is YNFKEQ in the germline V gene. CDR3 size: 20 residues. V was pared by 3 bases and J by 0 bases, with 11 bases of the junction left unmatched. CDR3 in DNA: TGTGCCAGCAGCCAGATACCGGGACAGGGGCTAGGCTCCTATAATTCACCCCTCCACTTT. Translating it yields CASSQIPGQGLGSYNSPLHF.

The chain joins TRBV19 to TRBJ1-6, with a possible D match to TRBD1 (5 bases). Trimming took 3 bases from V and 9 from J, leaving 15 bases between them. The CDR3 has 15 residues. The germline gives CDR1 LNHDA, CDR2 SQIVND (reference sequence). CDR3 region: CASSMRGRETSPLHF. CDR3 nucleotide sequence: TGTGCCAGTAGTATGAGGGGACGGGAGACTTCACCCCTCCACTTT.

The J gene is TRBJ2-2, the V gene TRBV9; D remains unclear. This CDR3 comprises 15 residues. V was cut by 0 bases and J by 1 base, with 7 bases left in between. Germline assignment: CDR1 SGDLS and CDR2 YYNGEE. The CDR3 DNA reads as TGTGCCAGCAGCGTAGTTCGAGGGAACACCGGGGAGCTGTTTTTT. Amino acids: CASSVVRGNTGELFF.

Here the CDR3 DNA reads TGTGCCAGCACCAAGCCTACGAACACTGAAGCTTTCTTT. Translation: CASTKPTNTEAFF. J is TRBJ1-1 and V is TRBV12-3 or TRBV12-4; D remains ambiguous. The ends were cut back, 7 bases at V and 1 base at J, with 10 bases in the middle. CDR3 length: 13 amino acids.

CDR3 region: CASSISAGWNEQFF. The CDR3 nucleotides read TGTGCCAGTAGTATTTCGGCAGGGTGGAATGAGCAGTTCTTC. This rearrangement joins TRBV19 to TRBJ2-1; a weak D match, TRBD1 (5 bases). This CDR3 region has 14 residues. The V gene's germline CDR1 is LNHDA and CDR2 SQIVND (reference sequence). V was shortened by 3 bases and J by 7 bases, with 13 bases between the two germline ends.

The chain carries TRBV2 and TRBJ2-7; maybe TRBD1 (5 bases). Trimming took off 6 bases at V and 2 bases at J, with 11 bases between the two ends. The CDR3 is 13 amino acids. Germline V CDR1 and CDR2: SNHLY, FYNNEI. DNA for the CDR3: TGTGCCAGCAGAGTGACAGTCACCTACGAGCAGTACTTC. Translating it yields CASRVTVTYEQYF.